This entry lists 32 T cell receptor beta chains sequenced from one sample in a study of T cells after yellow fever vaccination. MiXCR was run by TCRdb on the 5' RACE reads, yielding one entry per CDR3 protein. The repertoire holds 160,000 or so distinct CDR3 sequences, about 7% seen once, with over 2% in the top ten. The sequences come from CD4+ T cells sorted from PBMCs, collected 5 days after the first yellow fever vaccination. These receptors came from a man younger than 30 who received the YFV17D yellow fever vaccine.

In its sample, this clonotype was seen a few times. The chain joins TRBV12-3 or TRBV12-4 to TRBJ1-6; no definite D call. V was pared by 5 bases and J by 9 bases, with 14 bases between. This CDR3 is built from 14 residues. This CDR3 reads CASSTDPAGSPLHF. Written as DNA, the CDR3 is TGTGCCAGCAGTACCGACCCGGCGGGTTCACCCCTCCACTTT.

This clonotype was counted at least ten times. This chain uses TRBV12-3 or TRBV12-4 with TRBJ1-2; D unresolved. The CDR3 spans 13 residues. V was shortened by 7 bases and J by 10 bases, with 19 bases between the two germline ends. CDR3 nucleotide sequence: TGTGCCAGCACCTTTTTCGGGAGCTCACCCTACACCTTC. As protein: CASTFFGSSPYTF.

This clonotype has more than one count but fewer than ten. The chain uses TRBV5-1 and TRBJ2-2; the D gene is possibly TRBD2 (5 bases). The CDR3 runs 14 residues. V was trimmed by 6 bases and J by 6 bases, leaving 15 bases between them. The germline V gene has CDR1 SGHRS and CDR2 YFSETQ. The CDR3 reads CASKLLDRAGELFF. In DNA, the CDR3 is TGCGCCAGCAAGCTACTAGACCGTGCCGGGGAGCTGTTTTTT.

This clonotype has ten or more counts. The chain is built from TRBV5-1 and TRBJ2-6; TRBD1 agrees at 7 bases. Looked up from germline, CDR1 is SGHRS and CDR2 is YFSETQ. J was trimmed by 2 bases and V by 4 bases; bases with no gene match: 3. The CDR3 is 15 residues long. In DNA, the CDR3 is TGCGCCAGCAGCCGTGACAGGGCTGGGGCCAACGTCCTGACTTTC. Its protein product is CASSRDRAGANVLTF.

This clonotype was picked up many times. The chain carries TRBV5-5 and TRBJ1-4, with 12 positions matching TRBD1. V was pared by 3 bases and J by 2 bases, with 2 bases of the junction left unmatched. The CDR3 covers 16 residues. Germline CDR1 and CDR2: SGHKS and YYEKEE (reference sequence). This CDR3 is CASSWDRGRTNEKLFF. CDR3 sequence (DNA): TGTGCCAGCAGCTGGGACAGGGGGCGTACTAATGAAAAACTGTTTTTT.

The sample holds a few counts of this clonotype. The V and J genes are TRBV7-9 and TRBJ2-5; D tentatively reads TRBD1 or TRBD2 (5 bases each). V gave up 6 bases and J gave up 8 bases, with 13 bases separating them. The CDR3 consists of 12 residues. CDR1 is SEHNR, CDR2 FQNEAQ, per germline (reference sequence). The CDR3 reads CASSAGTKTQYF. As DNA, the CDR3 is TGTGCCAGCAGTGCAGGGACCAAAACCCAGTACTTC.

There are many counts of this clonotype. This chain connects TRBV29-1 to TRBJ2-5, with D possibly matching TRBD2 (7 bases). Trimming stripped 2 bases from V and 1 base from J, with 23 bases between. CDR1 is SQVTM and CDR2 is ANQGSEA in the germline V gene. The CDR3 runs 18 residues. DNA for the CDR3: TGCAGCGTTGAAAGGGGGGGGCGGAGTTGGACGGCCCAAGAGACCCAGTACTTC. It encodes CSVERGGRSWTAQETQYF.

The chain has TRBV27 and TRBJ1-5; D gene uncertain. V shed 3 bases and J shed 6 bases, with 9 bases lying between them. Germline V lookup: CDR1 MNHEY, CDR2 SMNVEV (reference sequence). The CDR3 consists of 13 residues. CDR3 sequence reads: CASSLSGSQPQHF. As DNA, the CDR3 is TGTGCCAGCAGTTTGAGTGGCAGTCAGCCCCAGCATTTT.

This clonotype was observed many times. V and J are TRBV5-1 and TRBJ2-7; D perhaps matches TRBD1 (5 bases). V shed 1 base and J shed 5 bases, with 13 bases lying between them. Germline CDR1 SGHRS, CDR2 YFSETQ. This CDR3 contains 14 residues. CDR3 residues: CASSLRQFGHEQYF. The CDR3 DNA follows: TGCGCCAGCAGCTTGAGACAGTTCGGCCACGAGCAGTACTTC.

The table lists this clonotype with many counts. This chain uses TRBV7-8 with TRBJ1-1, with TRBD1 matching 8 bases. V was pared by 4 bases and J by 1 base, with 5 bases of the junction left unmatched. The germline gives CDR1 SGHVS, CDR2 FQNEAQ. The CDR3 is 15 residues long. The CDR3 DNA follows: TGTGCCAGCAGCTCCCGACAGGGGCGGAACACTGAAGCTTTCTTT. Its translation is CASSSRQGRNTEAFF.

This clonotype showed up just a few times. V usage is TRBV20-1 and J usage is TRBJ2-3; the D gene is possibly TRBD2 (6 bases). Germline CDR1 DFQATT, CDR2 SNEGSKA (reference sequence). CDR3 length equals 18 residues. Trimming removed 0 bases from V and 2 bases from J, with 21 bases in between. The CDR3 DNA is TGCAGTGCTAGAGATCTAATGTGGGTAGGCGGGATCACAGATACGCAGTATTTT. Translating it yields CSARDLMWVGGITDTQYF.

This clonotype has only a few counts. The chain is built from TRBV20-1 and TRBJ2-7; 11 bases match TRBD2. From germline, CDR1 is DFQATT and CDR2 SNEGSKA (reference sequence). V was clipped by 2 bases and J by 4 bases; unmatched bases: 4. The length of the CDR3 is 14 residues. The CDR3 is CSARSGLAEYEQYF. In nucleotides, the CDR3 is TGCAGTGCTAGATCGGGACTAGCGGAGTACGAGCAGTACTTC.

This clonotype came up many times. The J gene is TRBJ2-5, the V gene TRBV3-1; 10 bases line up with TRBD2. Germline V CDR1 and CDR2: LGHDT, YNNKEL (reference sequence). Losses at the gene ends were 0 bases for V and 7 bases for J; bases not matched to a gene: 8. The CDR3 length is 16 residues. The CDR3, as DNA: TGTGCCAGCAGCCAAGACCAAGCGGGGGGGCTAGGGACCCAGTACTTC. Its translation: CASSQDQAGGLGTQYF.

The J gene is TRBJ2-2, the V gene TRBV12-3 or TRBV12-4; TRBD1 matches 7 bases. The CDR3 spans 15 residues. The ends lost 4 bases at V and 5 bases at J; junction bases unmatched: 7. As DNA, the CDR3 is TGTGCCAGCAGTTCGACAGGGCTTTTTACCGGGGAGCTGTTTTTT. Amino acids: CASSSTGLFTGELFF.

This clonotype was seen many times. The gene calls are TRBV7-2 and TRBJ1-1; D uncertain. The CDR3 consists of 13 residues. The V gene's germline CDR1 is SGHTA and CDR2 FQGNSA. V gave up 1 base and J gave up 4 bases, with 7 bases separating them. The CDR3 DNA follows: TGTGCCAGCAGCTTAGGCGGGAGCACTGAAGCTTTCTTT. It translates to CASSLGGSTEAFF.

At least ten counts were recorded for this clonotype. V and J are TRBV6-1 and TRBJ1-4; unclear D gene. Germline CDR1 MNHNS, CDR2 SASEGT. The CDR3 contains 13 residues. V lost 6 bases to trimming and J lost 5 bases, with 10 bases between them. DNA for the CDR3: TGTGCCAGCAGCCCCGGAAAGAATGAAAAACTGTTTTTT. Protein: CASSPGKNEKLFF.

There are many counts of this clonotype. This sequence joins TRBV4-3 and TRBJ1-5; weak D call: TRBD1 (5 bases). This CDR3 comprises 16 residues. V was pared by 0 bases and J by 6 bases, with 15 bases between. Germline CDR1 reads LGHNA; CDR2 reads YSLEER. In DNA form, the CDR3 reads TGCGCCAGCAGCCAAGACATGGGGGTAGGGGCTCAGCCCCAGCATTTT. It codes for CASSQDMGVGAQPQHF.

This clonotype was observed a handful of times. The genes are TRBV6-5 and TRBJ1-2, with D tentatively TRBD1 (5 bases). Germline V gene data show CDR1 as MNHEY and CDR2 as SVGAGI. This CDR3 contains 14 residues. V was pared by 0 bases and J by 5 bases, with 10 bases between. In nucleotides, the CDR3 is TGTGCCAGCAGTTACTCGAGCAGGGAATATGGCTACACCTTC. Amino acids: CASSYSSREYGYTF.

This clonotype was recorded a few times. The J gene is TRBJ1-2, the V gene TRBV7-3; D is perhaps TRBD1 (5 bases). The CDR3 totals 14 residues. Per the germline V gene, CDR1 is SGHTA and CDR2 is FQGTGA. Deletions cut 5 bases from V and 4 bases from J, with 14 bases between. The CDR3 is CASSRGDGVYGYTF. CDR3 coding DNA: TGTGCCAGCAGCCGCGGGGACGGAGTCTATGGCTACACCTTC.

This chain joins TRBV12-3 or TRBV12-4 and TRBJ1-2; 8 nucleotides match TRBD1. This CDR3 has 12 amino acids. Trimming at V came to 5 bases and at J to 4 bases, leaving 0 bases not matched to a gene. This CDR3 reads CASSGTGYGYTF. The CDR3 DNA reads TGTGCCAGCAGTGGGACAGGCTATGGCTACACCTTC.

This clonotype was observed a handful of times. The chain employs TRBV7-2 and TRBJ2-6, with D unclear. The CDR3 contains 13 residues. CDR1 SGHTA and CDR2 FQGNSA come from the germline V gene. V gave up 10 bases and J gave up 2 bases, with 9 bases separating them. CDR3 sequence: CATHLPGANVLTF. As DNA, the CDR3 is TGTGCCACACACCTGCCTGGGGCCAACGTCCTGACTTTC.

The rearrangement links TRBV21-1 to TRBJ1-5; the table names TRBD1, a call not compared with the DNA. TRBV21-1 is assigned pseudogene status. The CDR3 is made up of 14 amino acids. CDR3 sequence: CASSKRGNSGRQHF. The CDR3 DNA reads as TGTGCCAGCAGCAAAAGGGGAAATTCGGGTCGCCAGCATTTT.

The gene calls are TRBV11-2 and TRBJ2-1; 7 positions agree with TRBD2. This CDR3 region has 17 residues. V was clipped by 4 bases and J by 1 base; unmatched bases: 10. Per germline, CDR1 SGHAT and CDR2 FQNNGV. CDR3 residues: CASSSGGAGTSYNEQFF. CDR3 DNA sequence: TGTGCCAGCAGCTCCGGGGGAGCGGGGACTTCCTACAATGAGCAGTTCTTC.

V gene TRBV10-3 combines with J gene TRBJ1-1; 9 bases agree with TRBD1. This CDR3 is built from 15 residues. CDR1 ENHRY and CDR2 SYGVKD come from the germline V gene. Trimming at V came to 2 bases and at J to 5 bases, leaving 6 bases not matched to a gene. The CDR3 bases are TGTGCCATCAGTGAGACAGGGGGCCGTAGGACTGAAGCTTTCTTT. Its translation is CAISETGGRRTEAFF.

This clonotype was seen repeatedly, ten times or more. The J gene is TRBJ2-3, the V gene TRBV7-2, with D unclear. V was pared by 6 bases and J by 5 bases, with 9 bases between. The CDR3 spans 12 residues. Germline loops: CDR1 SGHTA, CDR2 FQGNSA. DNA of the CDR3: TGTGCCAGCAGATCGGTTGTAGATACGCAGTATTTT. Protein sequence: CASRSVVDTQYF. The full variable domain, its missing parts supplied by reference TRBV7-2 and TRBJ2-3, is GAGVSQSPSNKVTEKGKDVELRCDPISGHTALYWYRQSLGQGLEFLIYFQGNSAPDKSGLPSDRFSAERTGGSVSTLTIQRTQQEDSAVYLCASRSVVDTQYFGPGTRLTVL.

In this sample, this clonotype turned up many times. Sequence at one end of the junction differs from germline and may be a read error. The V call is TRBV6-5, the J call TRBJ2-5; 8 bases agree with TRBD1. Per germline, CDR1 MNHEY and CDR2 SVGAGI. The CDR3 spans 13 residues. CDR3 residues: CASSYYRQGPSNF. The CDR3 DNA is TGTGCCAGCAGTTACTATAGACAGGGGCCATCTAACTTC.

The rearrangement uses TRBV20-1 and TRBJ2-1; D possibly corresponds to TRBD1 (5 bases). The CDR3 runs 12 residues. V was cut by 3 bases and J by 7 bases, with 10 bases left in between. CDR1 and CDR2 (germline): DFQATT, SNEGSKA (reference sequence). CDR3 sequence (DNA): TGCAGTGCTAGTCGGCAGGGAAATGAGCAGTTCTTC. Encoded protein: CSASRQGNEQFF.

The chain carries TRBV7-9 and TRBJ1-1; no reliable D call. V lost 1 base and J 7 bases, leaving 7 bases between the germline ends. The CDR3 covers 12 residues. Germline-derived CDR1 and CDR2 are SEHNR and FQNEAQ (reference sequence). The CDR3 region has the DNA TGTGCCAGCAGCTTAGTGGTCGGTGAAGCTTTCTTT. This gives the protein CASSLVVGEAFF.

This clonotype was seen a handful of times. V is TRBV15 and J is TRBJ1-1; D gene ambiguous. The CDR3 is 16 amino acids. Looked up from germline, CDR1 is LNHNV and CDR2 is YYDKDF (reference sequence). V dropped 0 bases and J dropped 1 base, with 12 bases sitting between them. This CDR3 is CATSRDRAVQNTEAFF. CDR3 DNA: TGTGCCACCAGCAGAGATCGGGCGGTCCAGAACACTGAAGCTTTCTTT.

This clonotype was seen ten or more times. J is TRBJ2-1 and V is TRBV4-1; D call uncertain. Trimming removed 4 bases at V and 9 bases at J, with 13 bases between. Germline V gives CDR1 MGHRA, CDR2 YSYEKL. The CDR3 spans 13 residues. Here the CDR3 DNA reads TGCGCCAGCAGCCCTCGAACCTCCCGTGAGCAGTTCTTC. It translates to CASSPRTSREQFF.

The table lists this clonotype with a few counts. The chain has TRBV19 and TRBJ2-7, with D maybe TRBD2 (5 bases). There are 14 residues in the CDR3. V was trimmed by 3 bases and J by 4 bases, leaving 13 bases between them. Germline lookup yields CDR1 LNHDA and CDR2 SQIVND (reference sequence). The CDR3: CASSIYGIPYEQYF. DNA for the CDR3: TGTGCCAGTAGTATTTACGGGATCCCGTACGAGCAGTACTTC.

This clonotype was observed many times. The genes are TRBV5-1 and TRBJ1-2; TRBD1 aligns across 9 bases. CDR1 SGHRS and CDR2 YFSETQ come from the germline V gene. Germline trimming cut 0 bases from V and 7 bases from J; bases unmatched to any gene: 10. The CDR3 consists of 16 residues. CDR3 DNA sequence: TGCGCCAGCAGCTTGGCCTGGACAGGGGAGAAGGGTGGCTACACCTTC. It is translated as CASSLAWTGEKGGYTF.